This is a list of T cell receptor beta chains from one sample in a study of T-cell reconstitution after alpha-beta-depleted transplantation in children. TCRdb redid the calling of the PCR reads with MiXCR, one entry per CDR3 protein. The table has approximately 200,000 distinct CDR3 sequences, 5% to 6.5% seen once. Sample: PBMCs, taken before TCRalphabeta/CD19-depleted stem cell transplant. The receptors shown here come from a girl less than two years old with combined immunodeficiency, due to receive a stem cell transplant. The CDR3 runs from the conserved cysteine through the conserved F or W. D genes are given only for firm matches. For some rows the clone size is stated as once, few or many, or as a class when expanded; others skip it.

v_call	d_call	j_call	clone_size	cdr3_aa	cdr3_nt
TRBV9	NA	TRBJ1-1	NA	CASSVQGYTEAFF	TGTGCCAGCAGCGTTCAGGGATACACTGAAGCTTTCTTT
TRBV28	NA	TRBJ2-6	many	CASSPLLGAGANVLTF	TGTGCCAGCAGTCCGCTGCTAGGCGCTGGGGCCAACGTCCTGACTTTC
TRBV6-2/TRBV6-3	NA	TRBJ2-1	many	CASSVERAAYNEQFF	TGTGCCAGCAGTGTAGAGCGGGCCGCATACAATGAGCAGTTCTTC
TRBV7-9	NA	TRBJ2-2	many	CASTTNTGELFF	TGTGCCAGCACCACCAACACCGGGGAGCTGTTTTTT
TRBV14	NA	TRBJ2-1	few	CASSQGLRSYNEQFF	TGTGCCAGCAGCCAGGGACTCCGCTCCTACAATGAGCAGTTCTTC
TRBV20-1	TRBD1	TRBJ2-3	many	CSARDPGGQGSDTQYF	TGCAGTGCTAGAGATCCCGGGGGACAGGGGTCAGATACGCAGTATTTT
TRBV27	TRBD2	TRBJ2-1	many	CASSLLAGGVWGYNEQFF	TGTGCCAGCAGTTTGTTAGCGGGGGGGGTTTGGGGCTACAATGAGCAGTTCTTC
TRBV12-3/TRBV12-4	TRBD2	TRBJ2-3	many	CASSLGLAGLNTDTQYF	TGTGCCAGCAGTTTGGGGCTAGCGGGGCTAAACACAGATACGCAGTATTTT
TRBV5-1	NA	TRBJ1-1	NA	CASMLIFNTEAFF	TGCGCCAGCATGTTGATTTTTAACACTGAAGCTTTCTTT
TRBV6-2/TRBV6-3	TRBD1	TRBJ2-6	NA	CASWPRQGASGANVLTF	TGTGCCAGCTGGCCGAGACAGGGTGCGTCTGGGGCCAACGTCCTGACTTTC
TRBV9	TRBD1	TRBJ1-4	few	CASSANRGEKLFF	TGTGCCAGCAGCGCAAACAGGGGCGAAAAACTGTTTTTT
TRBV4-2	NA	TRBJ2-2	NA	CASSQEATGGELFF	TGTGCCAGCAGCCAGGAGGCCACCGGCGGGGAGCTGTTTTTT
TRBV28	TRBD1	TRBJ2-1	many	CASSFPGQLYNEQFF	TGTGCCAGCAGTTTCCCGGGACAGCTCTACAATGAGCAGTTCTTC
TRBV6-5	NA	TRBJ2-1	many	CASRNLDYNEQFF	TGTGCCAGCCGGAATCTGGATTACAATGAGCAGTTCTTC
TRBV9	NA	TRBJ2-7	few	CASSIPSPQGTQSSYEQYF	TGTGCCAGCAGCATCCCCTCCCCACAGGGAACGCAAAGCTCCTACGAGCAGTACTTC
TRBV20-1	NA	TRBJ2-7	many	CSAIYRQFNYEQYF	TGCAGTGCTATCTACAGGCAATTTAACTACGAGCAGTACTTC
TRBV18	NA	TRBJ2-1	many	CASSPEDPLSYNEQFF	TGTGCCAGCTCACCGGAGGACCCCCTCTCCTACAATGAGCAGTTCTTC
TRBV4-3	NA	TRBJ2-7	many	CASSQGGFDYEQYF	TGCGCCAGCAGCCAAGGTGGCTTCGACTACGAGCAGTACTTC
TRBV6-5	NA	TRBJ2-1	many	CASSYMGRHNEQFF	TGTGCCAGCAGTTACATGGGGAGGCACAATGAGCAGTTCTTC
TRBV28	TRBD1	TRBJ2-5	many	CASSLWTGKETQYF	TGTGCCAGCAGTTTATGGACAGGGAAAGAGACCCAGTACTTC
TRBV20-1	TRBD2	TRBJ2-1	many	CSAKVLAGLPSSYNEQFF	TGCAGTGCTAAGGTACTAGCGGGGCTCCCAAGCTCCTACAATGAGCAGTTCTTC
TRBV6-5	NA	TRBJ2-1	many	CASSPAAGKDPYNEQFF	TGTGCCAGCAGCCCCGCGGCAGGGAAAGATCCCTACAATGAGCAGTTCTTC
TRBV12-3/TRBV12-4	NA	TRBJ2-7	many	CASSFEGFYEQYF	TGTGCCAGCAGTTTTGAGGGGTTCTACGAGCAGTACTTC
TRBV28	NA	TRBJ2-7	many	CASSESSGLSYYEQYF	TGTGCCAGCAGCGAATCCTCGGGACTCTCCTATTACGAGCAGTACTTC
TRBV21-1	NA	TRBJ1-2	NA	CASTKALGGHGYTF	TGTGCCAGCACCAAAGCGCTTGGGGGGCATGGCTACACCTTC
TRBV28	NA	TRBJ2-7	many	CASSFGGFSYEQYF	TGTGCCAGCAGTTTCGGGGGCTTCTCCTACGAGCAGTACTTC
TRBV20-1	NA	TRBJ2-1	few	CCARDARSSYNEQFF	TGCTGTGCTAGAGATGCCCGGAGCTCCTACAATGAGCAGTTCTTC
TRBV19	NA	TRBJ1-5	NA	CASNSRVYSNQPQHF	TGTGCCAGTAATTCCCGGGTTTATAGCAATCAGCCCCAGCATTTT
TRBV20-1	NA	TRBJ2-1	many	CSARESSYNEQFF	TGCAGTGCTAGAGAGAGCTCCTACAATGAGCAGTTCTTC
TRBV20-1	TRBD1	TRBJ2-3	many	CSANRGGTDTQYF	TGCAGTGCTAACAGGGGCGGCACAGATACGCAGTATTTT
TRBV4-1	NA	TRBJ1-2	few	CASSQRSSLGYGYTF	TGCGCCAGCAGCCAAAGGAGCTCCTTGGGCTATGGCTACACCTTC
TRBV12-3/TRBV12-4	NA	TRBJ1-2	many	CASSRGGLGGYTF	TGTGCCAGCAGTCGGGGGGGGCTGGGAGGCTACACCTTC
TRBV4-3	NA	TRBJ2-1	many	CASSQGLLGGEQFF	TGCGCCAGCAGCCAAGGCTTACTCGGGGGTGAGCAGTTCTTC
TRBV12-3/TRBV12-4	NA	TRBJ2-7	many	CASSWGNEQYF	TGTGCCAGCAGTTGGGGGAACGAGCAGTACTTC
TRBV28	TRBD1	TRBJ2-5	few	CASNTPRPGTGGQETQYF	TGTGCCAGCAACACACCAAGGCCCGGGACAGGGGGCCAAGAGACCCAGTACTTC
TRBV7-9	NA	TRBJ1-1	many	CASLKRFDTEAFF	TGTGCCAGCCTCAAACGGTTTGATACTGAAGCTTTCTTT
TRBV20-1	NA	TRBJ2-5	many	CSARSLKLWGAGETQYF	TGCAGTGCTAGGTCGTTAAAGTTGTGGGGGGCGGGGGAGACCCAGTACTTC
TRBV9	NA	TRBJ1-1	many	CASSGGGEAFF	TGTGCCAGCAGCGGGGGGGGTGAAGCTTTCTTT
TRBV7-8	TRBD2	TRBJ2-1	many	CASTSGLAGGLGNEQFF	TGTGCCAGCACCTCGGGACTAGCGGGAGGGTTAGGCAATGAGCAGTTCTTC
TRBV21-1	NA	TRBJ1-5	NA	CASSKASEGSDSNQPQHF	TGTGCCAGCAGCAAAGCGTCGGAAGGCAGCGATAGCAATCAGCCCCAGCATTTT
TRBV7-3	TRBD2	TRBJ2-7	NA	CASSRGPLGRGGRFHSYEQYF	TGTGCCAGCAGCCGGGGACCGCTCGGTAGAGGCGGGAGGTTCCACTCCTACGAGCAGTACTTC
TRBV12-3/TRBV12-4	NA	TRBJ2-5	many	CASSRGEETQYF	TGTGCCAGCAGTCGAGGGGAAGAGACCCAGTACTTC
TRBV4-3	TRBD1	TRBJ2-1	many	CASPGQGINEQFF	TGCGCCAGTCCGGGACAGGGCATAAATGAGCAGTTCTTC
TRBV5-5	TRBD1	TRBJ2-2	few	CASSTEPGTATGELFF	TGTGCCAGCAGCACTGAACCCGGGACAGCCACCGGGGAGCTGTTTTTT
TRBV7-9	NA	TRBJ1-2	few	CASSLRTYGYTF	TGTGCCAGCAGCCTACGGACCTATGGCTACACCTTC
TRBV15	NA	TRBJ2-1	many	CATSRDVIGVTSYNEQFF	TGTGCCACCAGCAGAGACGTAATCGGGGTTACCTCCTACAATGAGCAGTTCTTC
TRBV20-1	TRBD2	TRBJ2-3	many	CSARVNLAGYTQYF	TGCAGTGCTAGGGTAAATCTAGCGGGGTATACGCAGTATTTT
TRBV12-3/TRBV12-4	TRBD2	TRBJ2-7	many	CASTTAGAYEQYF	TGTGCCAGCACCACAGCGGGAGCCTACGAGCAGTACTTC
TRBV6-1	TRBD1	TRBJ1-2	many	CASSDTGGLSYGYTF	TGTGCCAGCAGTGATACAGGGGGGCTCTCCTATGGCTACACCTTC
TRBV5-4	NA	TRBJ2-1	NA	CASSLDLPGDEQFF	TGTGCCAGCAGCTTGGACCTCCCGGGAGACGAGCAGTTCTTC